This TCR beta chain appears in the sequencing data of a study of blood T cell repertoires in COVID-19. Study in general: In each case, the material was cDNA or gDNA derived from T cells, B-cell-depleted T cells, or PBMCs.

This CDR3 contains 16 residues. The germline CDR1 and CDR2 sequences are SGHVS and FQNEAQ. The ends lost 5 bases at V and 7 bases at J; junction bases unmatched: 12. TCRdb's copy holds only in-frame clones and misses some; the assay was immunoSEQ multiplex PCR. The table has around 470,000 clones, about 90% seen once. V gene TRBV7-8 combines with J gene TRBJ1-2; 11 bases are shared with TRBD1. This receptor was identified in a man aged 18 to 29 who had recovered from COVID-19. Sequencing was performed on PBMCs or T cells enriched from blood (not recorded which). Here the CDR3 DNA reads TGTGCCAGCAGCCCCATTGCCGGACAGGGGGCCGGTGGCTACACCTTC. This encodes CASSPIAGQGAGGYTF.